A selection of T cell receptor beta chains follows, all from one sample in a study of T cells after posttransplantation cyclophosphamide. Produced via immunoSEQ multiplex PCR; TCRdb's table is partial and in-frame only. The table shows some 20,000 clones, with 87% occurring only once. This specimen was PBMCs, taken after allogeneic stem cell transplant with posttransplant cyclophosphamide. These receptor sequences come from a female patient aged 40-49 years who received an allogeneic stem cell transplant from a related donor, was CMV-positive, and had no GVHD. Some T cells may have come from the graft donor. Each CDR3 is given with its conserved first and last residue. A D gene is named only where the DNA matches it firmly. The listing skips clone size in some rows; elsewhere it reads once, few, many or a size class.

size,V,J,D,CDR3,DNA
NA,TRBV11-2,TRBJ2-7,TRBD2,CASSRGSSSYYEQYF,TGTGCCAGCAGCCGCGGGAGTAGTAGTTACTACGAGCAGTACTTC
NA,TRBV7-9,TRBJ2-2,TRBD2,CASIDRGGNTGELFF,TGTGCCAGCATCGACCGGGGGGGGAACACCGGGGAGCTGTTTTTT
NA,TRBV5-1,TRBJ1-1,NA,CASSLVANTEAFF,TGCGCCAGCAGCTTGGTAGCTAACACTGAAGCTTTCTTT
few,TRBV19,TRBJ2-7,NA,CASSIRSSANYEQYF,TGTGCCAGTAGTATTCGGTCTAGCGCTAACTACGAGCAGTACTTC
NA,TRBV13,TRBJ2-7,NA,CASSLEVQGGEQYF,TGTGCCAGCAGCTTAGAGGTGCAGGGCGGAGAGCAGTACTTC
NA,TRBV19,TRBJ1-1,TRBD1,CASSPDRGGAFF,TGTGCCAGTAGTCCGGACAGGGGGGGTGCTTTCTTT
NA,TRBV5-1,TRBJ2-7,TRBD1,CASSSSPGQHDEQYF,TGCGCCAGCAGCTCTTCACCGGGACAGCATGACGAGCAGTACTTC
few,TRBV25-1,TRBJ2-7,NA,CASSERAGRSACYEQYF,TGTGCCAGCAGTGAAAGGGCGGGAAGGAGCGCATGCTACGAGCAGTACTTC
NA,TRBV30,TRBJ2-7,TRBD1,CAWSLSLTGGNEQYF,TGTGCCTGGAGTCTTAGTTTGACAGGGGGGAACGAGCAGTACTTC
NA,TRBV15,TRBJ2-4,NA,CATSRVGSGETKNIQYF,TGTGCCACCAGCAGAGTGGGAAGTGGGGAGACCAAAAACATTCAGTACTTC
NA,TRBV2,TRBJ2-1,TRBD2,CASSSLAGGYNEQFF,TGTGCCAGCAGCTCACTAGCGGGAGGCTACAATGAGCAGTTCTTC
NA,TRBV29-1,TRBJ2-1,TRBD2,CSVGVAGVGWSEQFF,TGCAGCGTTGGAGTAGCGGGAGTAGGGTGGTCTGAGCAGTTCTTC
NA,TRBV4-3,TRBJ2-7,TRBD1,CASSPTTGGSYEQYF,TGCGCCAGCAGCCCAACTACAGGGGGCTCCTACGAGCAGTACTTC
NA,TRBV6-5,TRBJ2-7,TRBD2,CASSYYSGRAYEQYF,TGTGCCAGCAGTTACTATAGCGGGAGGGCCTACGAGCAGTACTTC
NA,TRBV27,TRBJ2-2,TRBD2,CASSSGTSGQPGELFF,TGTGCCAGCAGTTCCGGGACTAGCGGGCAGCCCGGGGAGCTGTTTTTT
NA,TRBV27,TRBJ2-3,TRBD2,CASSFGGLAGETDTQYF,TGTGCCAGCAGTTTTGGGGGACTAGCGGGAGAAACAGATACGCAGTATTTT
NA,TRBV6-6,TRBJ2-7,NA,CASSSSTRTGPYEQYF,NA
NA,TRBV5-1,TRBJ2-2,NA,CASSLLGRTGELFF,TGCGCCAGCAGCTTGCTAGGTCGCACCGGGGAGCTGTTTTTT
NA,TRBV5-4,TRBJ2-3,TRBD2,CASSVGLAGDTDTQYF,TGTGCCAGCAGCGTGGGACTAGCGGGAGACACAGATACGCAGTATTTT
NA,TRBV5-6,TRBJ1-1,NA,CASSLVTLGEAFF,TGTGCCAGCAGCTTGGTAACCCTCGGGGAAGCTTTCTTT
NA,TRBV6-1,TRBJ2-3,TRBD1,CASSLDRVVDTQYF,TGTGCCAGCAGCCTGGACAGGGTAGTTGATACGCAGTATTTT
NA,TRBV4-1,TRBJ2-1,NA,CASSPFPYNEQFF,TGCGCCAGCAGCCCCTTCCCCTACAATGAGCAGTTCTTC
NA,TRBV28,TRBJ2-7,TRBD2,CASSLRLAGVYEQYF,TGTGCCAGCAGTCTCCGACTAGCGGGAGTCTACGAGCAGTACTTC